This T cell receptor (beta chain) comes out of a study of OX40 agonist ivuxolimab in advanced cancers. Study overall: There were three patients with partial responses, one having hepatocellular carcinoma and two cutaneous melanoma.

Broader study findings: Circulating CD4+ and CD8+ T cells showed clonal expansion by week 6 at 0.1 to 3.0 mg/kg.

Concerning this clone itself: Its antigen is as yet unknown.

The CDR3 length is 16 residues. The V and J ends lost 5 bases and 0 bases, in that order; junction bases with no gene match: 2. Germline V gene sequence: CDR1 MNHEY, CDR2 SMNVEV (reference sequence). The data were produced by immunoSEQ multiplex PCR, yet TCRdb's version contains in-frame clones alone and is incomplete. Of 65,000 to 100,000 clones in the sample, roughly 94% were seen once. Sequenced material: CD4+ or CD8+ T cells sorted from blood, taken in a trial of the OX40 agonist ivuxolimab. The rearrangement uses TRBV27 and TRBJ2-3; 13 bases line up with TRBD2. The receptor's source is an adult with an advanced solid tumor such as melanoma, head and neck, liver or kidney cancer. The DNA of the CDR3 is TGTGCCAGCAGTCAACTAGCGGGGGGGAGCACAGATACGCAGTATTTT. Amino acids: CASSQLAGGSTDTQYF.